A selection of T cell receptor beta chains follows, all from one sample in a study of cytomegalovirus exposure and HLA in healthy donors. Using immunoSEQ multiplex PCR, the repertoire was profiled, and TCRdb retains in-frame clones only, with some absent. The sample includes more than 75,000 clones, approximately 81% seen only once; the top ten take 6% to 8%. The sequencing sample was made of PBMCs. The source is a woman between 50 and 59 years old in good health and CMV-seropositive. The CDR3 runs from the conserved cysteine through the conserved F or W. D genes are given only for firm matches. Only some rows state a clone size, as once, few, many or a class for expanded clones.

V gene: TRBV5-5; clone size: -; J gene: TRBJ1-2; D gene: TRBD1; CDR3 DNA: TGTGCCAGCACCTGGGGGGACAGGGGGGATGGCTACACCTTC; CDR3 protein: CASTWGDRGDGYTF
V gene: TRBV2; clone size: -; J gene: TRBJ2-7; D gene: TRBD2; CDR3 DNA: TGTGCCAGCAGAGGACTAGCGGGAGCTCTTTTC; CDR3 protein: CASRGLAGALF
V gene: TRBV13; clone size: -; J gene: TRBJ2-3; D gene: TRBD1; CDR3 DNA: TGTGCCAGCAGCTTAGAGGGACAGGGGGCAGATACGCAGTATTTT; CDR3 protein: CASSLEGQGADTQYF
V gene: TRBV13; clone size: -; J gene: TRBJ2-3; D gene: -; CDR3 DNA: TGTGCCAGCAGCTTAGGTAGTTATACGCAGTATTTT; CDR3 protein: CASSLGSYTQYF
V gene: TRBV16; clone size: -; J gene: TRBJ2-5; D gene: -; CDR3 DNA: TGTGCCAGCAGCCTCCGCGGGTCCGGAGAGACCCAGTACTTC; CDR3 protein: CASSLRGSGETQYF
V gene: TRBV5-8; clone size: few; J gene: TRBJ1-5; D gene: TRBD1; CDR3 DNA: TGTGCCAGCAACATGGACAGGGGATATCAGCCCCAGCATTTT; CDR3 protein: CASNMDRGYQPQHF
V gene: TRBV7-9; clone size: few; J gene: TRBJ2-1; D gene: TRBD2; CDR3 DNA: TGTGCCAGCAGCAGGACTAGCGGGAATGTGAACAATGAGCAGTTCTTC; CDR3 protein: CASSRTSGNVNNEQFF
V gene: TRBV25-1; clone size: once; J gene: TRBJ2-3; D gene: TRBD2; CDR3 DNA: TGTGCCAGCGAAGGAGCGGGACTCACAGATACGCAGTATTTT; CDR3 protein: CASEGAGLTDTQYF
V gene: TRBV15; clone size: -; J gene: TRBJ1-1; D gene: -; CDR3 DNA: TGTGCCACCAGCAGAAGCGGGAACAGGGTTGAAGCTTTCTTT; CDR3 protein: CATSRSGNRVEAFF
V gene: TRBV5-4; clone size: -; J gene: TRBJ2-7; D gene: TRBD1; CDR3 DNA: TGTGCCAGCAGCTCTGACAGGGGCTACGAGCAGTACTTC; CDR3 protein: CASSSDRGYEQYF
V gene: TRBV27; clone size: -; J gene: TRBJ2-1; D gene: -; CDR3 DNA: TGTGCCAGCGCCCTTGAGGGTCCGTACAATGAGCAGTTCTTC; CDR3 protein: CASALEGPYNEQFF
V gene: TRBV19; clone size: -; J gene: TRBJ2-7; D gene: TRBD1; CDR3 DNA: TGTGCCAGTAGTCCTCCCGGGACAGGGGATGTTGAGCAGTACTTC; CDR3 protein: CASSPPGTGDVEQYF
V gene: TRBV11-3; clone size: -; J gene: TRBJ2-1; D gene: TRBD2; CDR3 DNA: TGTGCCAGCAGCTCGGGACTAGCGGGGAATGAGCAGTTCTTC; CDR3 protein: CASSSGLAGNEQFF
V gene: TRBV11-2; clone size: -; J gene: TRBJ2-1; D gene: -; CDR3 DNA: TGTGCCAGCCAAGAACCGAGGGAAAACAACGATGAGCAGTTCTTC; CDR3 protein: CASQEPRENNDEQFF
V gene: TRBV11-2; clone size: -; J gene: TRBJ2-7; D gene: TRBD2; CDR3 DNA: TGTGCCAGCAGCTTAGCGGGAGGGAGGAACGAGCAGTACTTC; CDR3 protein: CASSLAGGRNEQYF
V gene: TRBV2; clone size: few; J gene: TRBJ2-7; D gene: -; CDR3 DNA: TGTGCCAGTATGCGAACCTACGAGCAGTACTTC; CDR3 protein: CASMRTYEQYF
V gene: TRBV6-4; clone size: -; J gene: TRBJ2-1; D gene: TRBD1; CDR3 DNA: TGTGCCAGCAGTGAGGGGACGACAGGGAACAATGAGCAGTTCTTC; CDR3 protein: CASSEGTTGNNEQFF
V gene: TRBV30; clone size: -; J gene: TRBJ2-3; D gene: -; CDR3 DNA: TGTGCCTGGAGTGAGGGGCGTAGCACAGATACGCAGTATTTT; CDR3 protein: CAWSEGRSTDTQYF
V gene: TRBV29-1; clone size: once; J gene: TRBJ2-1; D gene: TRBD2; CDR3 DNA: TGCAGCGTTGAGTCTAGCGGGAGAGGTAATGAGCAGTTCTTC; CDR3 protein: CSVESSGRGNEQFF
V gene: TRBV11-3; clone size: -; J gene: TRBJ2-5; D gene: -; CDR3 DNA: TGTGCCAGCAGCTTAAAGAATGAGCAAGAGACCCAGTACTTC; CDR3 protein: CASSLKNEQETQYF
V gene: TRBV6-5; clone size: -; J gene: TRBJ1-4; D gene: -; CDR3 DNA: TGTGCCAGCAAGAGCGGCAGCCTTAGGAAACTGTTTTTT; CDR3 protein: CASKSGSLRKLFF
V gene: TRBV9; clone size: -; J gene: TRBJ2-2; D gene: TRBD1; CDR3 DNA: TGTGCCAGCAGCGACAGGGGTTCGAACACCGGGGAGCTGTTTTTT; CDR3 protein: CASSDRGSNTGELFF
V gene: TRBV15; clone size: -; J gene: TRBJ1-5; D gene: TRBD1; CDR3 DNA: TGTGCCACCCAGGGGGGCTCGGGTCAGCCCCAGCATTTT; CDR3 protein: CATQGGSGQPQHF
V gene: TRBV19; clone size: -; J gene: TRBJ2-3; D gene: -; CDR3 DNA: TGTGCCAGTAGTATAAGGACTAATGGTAATACGCAGTATTTT; CDR3 protein: CASSIRTNGNTQYF
V gene: TRBV7-8; clone size: few; J gene: TRBJ2-7; D gene: TRBD2; CDR3 DNA: TGTGCCAGCAGCTTTCGACTAGCGGGATCCTACGAGCAGTACTTC; CDR3 protein: CASSFRLAGSYEQYF
V gene: TRBV2; clone size: once; J gene: TRBJ2-6; D gene: -; CDR3 DNA: TGTGCCAGCAGGGGTCCCCAGCCTAGCGCTTCTGGGGCCAACGTCCTGACTTTC; CDR3 protein: CASRGPQPSASGANVLTF
V gene: TRBV4-1; clone size: -; J gene: TRBJ2-1; D gene: -; CDR3 DNA: TGCGCCAGCAGCCAGGTACAGGTCTCCTACAATGAGCAGTTCTTC; CDR3 protein: CASSQVQVSYNEQFF
V gene: TRBV30; clone size: -; J gene: TRBJ1-1; D gene: -; CDR3 DNA: TGTGCCTGGAGGGGGGCCATGGAGTCCTCGGAAGCTTTCTTT; CDR3 protein: CAWRGAMESSEAFF
V gene: TRBV25-1; clone size: -; J gene: TRBJ2-7; D gene: TRBD2; CDR3 DNA: TGTGCCAGTACCGGGACTAGCTACGAGCAGTACTTC; CDR3 protein: CASTGTSYEQYF
V gene: TRBV5-6; clone size: -; J gene: TRBJ2-4; D gene: -; CDR3 DNA: TGTGCCAGCAGCCCAAAATTCGGGGTGTCCAAAAACATTCAGTACTTC; CDR3 protein: CASSPKFGVSKNIQYF
V gene: TRBV7-2; clone size: few; J gene: TRBJ1-2; D gene: -; CDR3 DNA: TGTGCCAGCAGCCCCGGAACAGCGGGATATGGCTACACCTTC; CDR3 protein: CASSPGTAGYGYTF
V gene: TRBV19; clone size: once; J gene: TRBJ1-2; D gene: TRBD1; CDR3 DNA: TGTGCCAGTAGTGATCAGGGGGCAACTAACTATGGCTACACCTTC; CDR3 protein: CASSDQGATNYGYTF
V gene: TRBV28; clone size: -; J gene: TRBJ2-7; D gene: TRBD2; CDR3 DNA: TGTGCCAGCAGACCGACTAGCGGGAGGTACGGCGAGCAGTACTTC; CDR3 protein: CASRPTSGRYGEQYF
V gene: TRBV6-5; clone size: -; J gene: TRBJ2-7; D gene: TRBD1; CDR3 DNA: TGTGCCAGCAGTCACAGGGGGGACGAGCAGTACTTC; CDR3 protein: CASSHRGDEQYF
V gene: TRBV19; clone size: -; J gene: TRBJ2-7; D gene: -; CDR3 DNA: TGTGCCAGTTGCACCGGGAAGGGCTTTCCGTACGAGCAGTACTTC; CDR3 protein: CASCTGKGFPYEQYF
V gene: TRBV13; clone size: -; J gene: TRBJ2-1; D gene: TRBD1; CDR3 DNA: TGTGCCAGCAGCAGAGACAGGGTTGAGCAGTTCTTC; CDR3 protein: CASSRDRVEQFF
V gene: TRBV7-8; clone size: -; J gene: TRBJ1-1; D gene: -; CDR3 DNA: TGTGCCAGCAGCTTAGCGCGGGCTGATAACACTGAAGCTTTCTTT; CDR3 protein: CASSLARADNTEAFF
V gene: TRBV5-6; clone size: -; J gene: TRBJ2-5; D gene: -; CDR3 DNA: TGTGCCAGCAGCCTGGGAGCGGGTATCCAAGAGACCCAGTACTTC; CDR3 protein: CASSLGAGIQETQYF
V gene: TRBV29-1; clone size: -; J gene: TRBJ2-2; D gene: -; CDR3 DNA: TGCAGCGTTGGACTGGGGGCCACCGGGGAGCTGTTTTTT; CDR3 protein: CSVGLGATGELFF
V gene: TRBV13; clone size: once; J gene: TRBJ2-7; D gene: TRBD1; CDR3 DNA: TGTGCCAGCAGCTTGGATCCGGGACAGGGGAACGAGCAGTACTTC; CDR3 protein: CASSLDPGQGNEQYF
V gene: TRBV28; clone size: -; J gene: TRBJ2-7; D gene: TRBD2; CDR3 DNA: TGTGCCAGCGGACTAGCGGGAGTTTACGAGCAGTACTTC; CDR3 protein: CASGLAGVYEQYF
V gene: TRBV6-1; clone size: -; J gene: TRBJ1-1; D gene: -; CDR3 DNA: TGTGCCAGCAGTGCCTGGAACACTGAAGCTTTCTTT; CDR3 protein: CASSAWNTEAFF
V gene: TRBV7-9; clone size: -; J gene: TRBJ1-1; D gene: -; CDR3 DNA: TGTTCCAGCTGTAAATCGGACACTGAAGCTTTCTTT; CDR3 protein: CSSCKSDTEAFF
V gene: TRBV13; clone size: -; J gene: TRBJ2-6; D gene: -; CDR3 DNA: TGTGCCAGCAGCTTAGTAGGGGCTGGGGCCAACGTCCTGACTTTC; CDR3 protein: CASSLVGAGANVLTF
V gene: TRBV7-9; clone size: -; J gene: TRBJ1-4; D gene: -; CDR3 DNA: TGTGCCAGCAGCACGGACGCGGGGTCAACATCCGAAAAACTGTTTTTT; CDR3 protein: CASSTDAGSTSEKLFF
V gene: TRBV15; clone size: -; J gene: TRBJ2-5; D gene: -; CDR3 DNA: TGTGCCACCAGAGGCGCAGGGGAAGAGACCCAGTACTTC; CDR3 protein: CATRGAGEETQYF
V gene: TRBV19; clone size: -; J gene: TRBJ2-1; D gene: -; CDR3 DNA: TGTGCCAGTAGTATAGCGGCGGGTAAAGGCTACAATGAGCAGTTCTTC; CDR3 protein: CASSIAAGKGYNEQFF